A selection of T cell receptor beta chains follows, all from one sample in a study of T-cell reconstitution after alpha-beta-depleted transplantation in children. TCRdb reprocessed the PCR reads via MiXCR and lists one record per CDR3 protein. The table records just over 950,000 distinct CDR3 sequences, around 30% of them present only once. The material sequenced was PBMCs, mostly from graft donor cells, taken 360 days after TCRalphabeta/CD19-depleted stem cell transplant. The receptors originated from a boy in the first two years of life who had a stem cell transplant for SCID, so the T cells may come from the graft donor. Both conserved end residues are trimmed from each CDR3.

CDR3: ASSLAGPKKNSPLH
V: TRBV7-9

CDR3: ASSLGIEIYNEQF
V: TRBV28

CDR3: ASSYSWGQINYGYT
V: TRBV6-5

CDR3: ASGKRAPDTQY
V: TRBV2

CDR3: ASSLWGRSTEAF
V: TRBV27

CDR3: ASSFWTAYNEQF
V: TRBV12-3/TRBV12-4

CDR3: SARVGPGEAEKLF
V: TRBV20-1

CDR3: ASSLDGWGEQY
V: TRBV5-5

CDR3: ASRLGQQAEAF
V: TRBV12-3/TRBV12-4

CDR3: ASRWAAGSNSYEQY
V: TRBV6-1

CDR3: ASRVRHTNTGELF
V: TRBV10-2

CDR3: ATSRGTSTDTQY
V: TRBV15

CDR3: SASGGSWETQY
V: TRBV20-1

CDR3: ASSLAALGYNEQF
V: TRBV11-2

CDR3: AISPAGGTDTQY
V: TRBV10-3

CDR3: ASSPQGASYNEQF
V: TRBV7-2

CDR3: ASSSGQGHEQY
V: TRBV12-3/TRBV12-4

CDR3: ASISDRLRGTEAF
V: TRBV12-3/TRBV12-4

CDR3: ASRSGAGELF
V: TRBV12-3/TRBV12-4

CDR3: SARPTANYGYT
V: TRBV20-1

CDR3: ASSSVTGDTGELF
V: TRBV5-6

CDR3: ASSQTGISNTGELF
V: TRBV5-1

CDR3: ASSMRTGRGSGANVLT
V: TRBV2

CDR3: ASSLGAGENTEAF
V: TRBV12-3/TRBV12-4

CDR3: ASSPERNTEAF
V: TRBV12-3/TRBV12-4

CDR3: ASSRRARGWEQY
V: TRBV6-1

CDR3: ASSLMGALMETQY
V: TRBV7-2

CDR3: ASSQDRGREQY
V: TRBV4-1

CDR3: ASSFGDHSPLH
V: TRBV12-3/TRBV12-4

CDR3: ASSAGQPYYGYT
V: TRBV6-1

CDR3: ASSSPGRKSNTQY
V: TRBV7-9

CDR3: ASSFLTGRFYNEQF
V: TRBV13

CDR3: ASQETETTQETQY
V: TRBV2

CDR3: ASILRAGLYEQY
V: TRBV12-3/TRBV12-4

CDR3: ASSGLAVGTDTQY
V: TRBV5-5

CDR3: SARPGQGGETQY
V: TRBV20-1

CDR3: SAKDSAHEQY
V: TRBV20-1

CDR3: SAEPGQWLNEQF
V: TRBV20-1

CDR3: ASSLRWGAYNEQF
V: TRBV7-2

CDR3: ASSSATEGQETQY
V: TRBV28

CDR3: ASSLAQGTQPQH
V: TRBV7-8

CDR3: ATSRDVWGRRGTGELF
V: TRBV15

CDR3: ASSYRGWVDGYT
V: TRBV6-5

CDR3: ASSPPSVARHTDTQY
V: TRBV7-9

CDR3: ASSWGVWQSISTDTQY
V: TRBV6-1

CDR3: ASSFTQGGAGELF
V: TRBV7-2

CDR3: ASSPQKGTDNEQF
V: TRBV4-1

CDR3: SVRTGGGNQPQH
V: TRBV20-1

CDR3: SSVFGTDTQY
V: TRBV20-1

CDR3: ASSQGPQGRAGEQY
V: TRBV4-3